A selection of T cell receptor beta chains follows, all from one sample in a study of shared T cell receptors in the human thymus. Generated by immunoSEQ multiplex PCR, the TCRdb table keeps only in-frame clones and is missing some. There are hundreds of thousands of clones in the sample; roughly 90% occur only once, and 0.0095% to 0.012% lies in the top ten. These same records also appear under a second study, on human thymus T cells.

Sequenced sample: thymocytes. Every receptor here comes from a boy in the first two years of life with a congenital heart defect. Both conserved end residues are part of each CDR3. D genes are given only for firm matches. Some rows mark clone size as missing; the rest say once, few, many or name a class of expanded clone.

>TRBV19|TRBD1|once|TRBJ2-7
CASSTGQGPGPYEQYF
TGTGCCAGTAGTACAGGACAGGGGCCGGGTCCCTACGAGCAGTACTTC
>TRBV10-3|TRBD2|once|TRBJ2-7
CAISELKRELFYEQYF
TGTGCCATCAGTGAACTCAAGCGGGAGCTATTCTACGAGCAGTACTTC
>TRBV5-1|NA|NA|TRBJ2-7
CASSLVGFAYEQYF
TGCGCCAGCAGCTTGGTCGGGTTCGCCTACGAGCAGTACTTC
>TRBV13|TRBD1|NA|TRBJ2-4
CASSSTGGAPAKNIQYF
TGTGCCAGCAGCTCGACAGGGGGCGCCCCGGCCAAAAACATTCAGTACTTC
>TRBV28|NA|NA|TRBJ1-5
CASSPPVSFSNQPQHF
TGTGCCAGCAGTCCCCCCGTATCTTTCAGCAATCAGCCCCAGCATTTT
>TRBV6-4|TRBD2|NA|TRBJ2-3
CASSETSGNDTQYF
TGTGCCAGCAGTGAGACTAGCGGGAACGATACGCAGTATTTT
>TRBV18|TRBD2|NA|TRBJ2-1
CASSPPLAGVSEQFF
TGTGCCAGCTCACCACCACTAGCGGGAGTTAGTGAGCAGTTCTTC
>TRBV19|TRBD1|NA|TRBJ1-1
CASSGYRGSGVTEAFF
TGTGCCAGTAGTGGATACAGGGGGTCGGGGGTCACTGAAGCTTTCTTT
>TRBV5-1|TRBD1|NA|TRBJ2-5
CASSLGFFSFTGVPQETQYF
TGCGCCAGCAGCTTGGGGTTTTTCTCGTTCACAGGGGTTCCTCAAGAGACCCAGTACTTC
>TRBV25-1|NA|NA|TRBJ1-4
CASSESEVNNEKLFF
TGTGCCAGCAGTGAATCAGAGGTTAATAATGAAAAACTGTTTTTT